The 22 T cell receptor beta chains in this list originate from one sample, sequenced in a study of blood T cells in healthy people across ages. A second PCR of about 7 to 12 cycles used a sample-barcoded 5' primer and a J-beta primer mix. TCRdb re-called the 5' RACE reads with MiXCR, one entry per CDR3 protein. Of about 570,000 distinct CDR3 sequences listed, 25% to 30% are singletons. The sequenced material came from blood. These receptors were taken from a woman in her seventies in good health.

The gene calls are TRBV4-2 and TRBJ2-5; the match to TRBD2 covers 7 bases. The CDR3 consists of 17 residues. Germline V gives CDR1 LGHNA, CDR2 YNFKEQ. The V and J ends lost 0 bases and 2 bases, in that order; junction bases with no gene match: 9. CDR3 residues: CASSQDPVGSGQETQYF. The CDR3 bases are TGTGCCAGCAGCCAAGATCCAGTAGGTAGCGGGCAAGAGACCCAGTACTTC.

V and J are TRBV9 and TRBJ2-7; tentative D call: TRBD1 (5 bases). The last part of the DNA fits TRBJ2-5 better; the J call may be wrong. Germline V CDR1 and CDR2: SGDLS, YYNGEE. The CDR3 covers 15 residues. Here the CDR3 DNA reads TGTGCCAGCAGCCCCCAGGGCACAGCAGAAGAGACCCAGTACTTC. Translating it yields CASSPQGTAEETQYF.

V and J are TRBV5-1 and TRBJ1-1; TRBD1 agrees at 10 bases. CDR3 size: 15 residues. The germline CDR1 and CDR2 sequences are SGHRS and YFSETQ. V was pared by 2 bases and J by 5 bases, with 6 bases of the junction left unmatched. The CDR3 loop is CASSLPGQGITEAFF. CDR3 bases: TGCGCCAGCAGCTTACCGGGACAGGGGATAACTGAAGCTTTCTTT. Filled out from reference TRBV5-1 and TRBJ1-1, the complete variable domain reads KAGVTQTPRYLIKTRGQQVTLSCSPISGHRSVSWYQQTPGQGLQFLFEYFSETQRNKGNFPGRFSGRQFSNSRSEMNVSTLELGDSALYLCASSLPGQGITEAFFGQGTRLTVV.

The rearrangement joins TRBV29-1 to TRBJ1-4; no reliable D call. From germline, CDR1 is SQVTM and CDR2 ANQGSEA. Deletions cut 7 bases from V and 5 bases from J, with 14 bases between. The CDR3 is 13 amino acids. CDR3 region: CSAPGEGNEKLFF. CDR3 bases: TGCAGCGCCCCGGGCGAAGGGAATGAAAAACTGTTTTTT.

The rearrangement joins TRBV6-2 or TRBV6-3 to TRBJ1-2; D is unresolved. Germline CDR1 is MNHEY and CDR2 is SVGEGT. V was clipped by 0 bases and J by 0 bases, with 8 bases between them. CDR3 length: 15 residues. In nucleotides, the CDR3 is TGTGCCAGCAGTTACTCTTACCGCTCTAACTATGGCTACACCTTC. It is translated as CASSYSYRSNYGYTF.

The chain couples TRBV20-1 to TRBJ1-4; D may be TRBD1 (6 bases). The CDR3 length is 14 residues. Germline CDR1 DFQATT, CDR2 SNEGSKA (reference sequence). V dropped 3 bases and J dropped 8 bases, with 16 bases sitting between them. The CDR3 DNA sequence: TGCAGTGCTAGGGGAGACAGGTTTCAGGAAAAACTGTTTTTT. This sequence encodes CSARGDRFQEKLFF.

The chain couples TRBV24-1 to TRBJ1-1; D perhaps matches TRBD1 (6 bases). The V gene's germline CDR1 is KGHDR and CDR2 SFDVKD. The CDR3 covers 13 residues. Trimming cost V 12 bases and J 4 bases, with 17 bases left between them. CDR3 bases: TGTGCCGCTGGGCCAGGGGATATCACTGAAGCTTTCTTT. It specifies CAAGPGDITEAFF.

This clonotype was detected only a few times. J is TRBJ1-2 and V is TRBV4-1, with 7 positions matching TRBD1. V dropped 1 base and J dropped 2; count of bases not matched to a gene: 10. Germline-derived CDR1 and CDR2 are MGHRA and YSYEKL. This CDR3 has 17 amino acids. DNA of the CDR3: TGCGCCAGCAGCCAAGGCCTTGGGACAGCTTTCAACTATGGCTACACCTTC. Residues: CASSQGLGTAFNYGYTF.

A few counts support this clonotype. The chain employs TRBV5-1 and TRBJ2-2; D uncertain. From germline, CDR1 is SGHRS and CDR2 YFSETQ. The CDR3 has 14 amino acids. V was shortened by 7 bases and J by 0 bases, with 10 bases between the two germline ends. CDR3 in DNA: TGCGCCAGCTTACTTGACCCGAACACCGGGGAGCTGTTTTTT. Encoded protein: CASLLDPNTGELFF.

This clonotype was counted between two and nine times. This sequence joins TRBV7-2 and TRBJ2-5; unclear D gene. Germline V lookup: CDR1 SGHTA, CDR2 FQGNSA. Deletions cut 4 bases from V and 5 bases from J, with 17 bases between. The CDR3 sequence is 15 residues long. The DNA for the CDR3 is TGTACCAGCAGCTCCGGACCGGCCCTAAGGGAGACCCAGTACTTC. Its protein is CTSSSGPALRETQYF.

This clonotype has more than one count but fewer than ten. The chain couples TRBV12-3 or TRBV12-4 to TRBJ1-2; tentative D call: TRBD1 (6 bases). The ends were cut back, 1 base at V and 8 bases at J, with 11 bases in the middle. The CDR3 runs to 13 residues. The CDR3 DNA is TGTGCCAGCAGTTTAGGGGGGGCCCGGGGCTACACCTTC. Its translation is CASSLGGARGYTF.

CDR3 nucleotide sequence: TGTGCCAGCAACCAGGGGAATAACTATGGCTACACCTTC. This codes for CASNQGNNYGYTF. The rearrangement links TRBV9 to TRBJ1-2; TRBD1 might be the D (6 bases). Germline V lookup: CDR1 SGDLS, CDR2 YYNGEE. The V end was cut by 6 bases, the J end by 1 base, with 10 bases between. This CDR3 contains 13 residues.

In its sample, this clonotype was seen a few times. The chain employs TRBV4-3 and TRBJ1-1; D may be TRBD1 (5 bases). With 1 base removed from V and 5 bases from J, the gap between germline ends came to 17 bases. The CDR3 length is 16 residues. Germline CDR1 is LGHNA and CDR2 is YSLEER. The CDR3 nucleotides are TGCGCCAGCAGCCAAGTTCTGGTGGGGGGTTTTACTGAAGCTTTCTTT. Amino acid sequence: CASSQVLVGGFTEAFF.

This clonotype was observed a few times. This chain uses TRBV6-6 with TRBJ2-3; TRBD2 matches 8 bases. Germline CDR1 is MNHNY and CDR2 is SVGAGI (reference sequence). The CDR3 has 15 amino acids. V shed 1 base and J 6 bases; nucleotides not matched to a gene: 6. The chain's CDR3 is CASSYYGGARDTQYF. The CDR3 nucleotides read TGTGCCAGCAGTTACTACGGGGGGGCGCGGGATACGCAGTATTTT.

This chain connects TRBV4-2 to TRBJ2-7; D possibly matches TRBD1 or TRBD2 (5 bases each). There are 15 residues in the CDR3. Germline-derived CDR1 and CDR2 are LGHNA and YNFKEQ. With 0 bases removed from V and 0 bases from J, the gap between germline ends came to 9 bases. DNA of the CDR3: TGTGCCAGCAGCCAAGATCGGGGCAGCTCCTACGAGCAGTACTTC. Amino acids: CASSQDRGSSYEQYF.

In this sample, this clonotype turned up a few times. V is TRBV3-1 and J is TRBJ2-2; perhaps TRBD1 as D (6 bases). Germline V CDR1 and CDR2: LGHDT, YNNKEL (reference sequence). This CDR3 has 16 amino acids. V lost 2 bases and J lost 1, with 11 bases in between. This CDR3 reads CASSQRPGQNTGELFF. DNA for the CDR3: TGTGCCAGCAGCCAACGGCCGGGACAGAACACCGGGGAGCTGTTTTTT.

The J gene is TRBJ1-1, the V gene TRBV27; D call uncertain. The germline V and J ends were trimmed by 3 bases and 4 bases, with 9 bases remaining between them. This CDR3 has 13 residues. The germline CDR1 and CDR2 sequences are MNHEY and SMNVEV (reference sequence). CDR3 coding DNA: TGTGCCAGCAGTTTTACATCGAGCACTGAAGCTTTCTTT. It translates to CASSFTSSTEAFF.

The table lists this clonotype with a few counts. This chain joins TRBV10-3 and TRBJ1-1; the match to TRBD1 covers 10 bases. This CDR3 is 15 amino acids long. The V gene end was trimmed by 4 bases and the J gene end by 5 bases; junction bases not matched to a gene: 7. Looked up from germline, CDR1 is ENHRY and CDR2 is SYGVKD. CDR3 region: CAISGRQGAETEAFF. In DNA, the CDR3 is TGTGCCATCAGTGGTCGACAGGGGGCTGAAACTGAAGCTTTCTTT.

This clonotype has a handful of counts. The chain combines TRBV18 with TRBJ2-5; D gene uncertain. CDR3 length: 14 amino acids. Germline V gene data show CDR1 as KGHSH and CDR2 as LQKENI. V lost 1 base, J lost 3 bases, and 9 bases lay in between. The CDR3 spells CASSPLGQKETQYF. The CDR3 DNA is TGTGCCAGCTCACCACTCGGTCAGAAAGAGACCCAGTACTTC.

This clonotype was counted ten times or more. The rearrangement uses TRBV7-2 and TRBJ2-1, with D hard to call. The CDR3 totals 10 residues. V lost 3 bases and J 9 bases, leaving 3 bases between the germline ends. The germline gives CDR1 SGHTA, CDR2 FQGNSA. As DNA, the CDR3 is TGTGCCAGCAGCTTGGTTGAGCAGTTCTTC. Amino acid sequence: CASSLVEQFF.

The gene calls are TRBV24-1 and TRBJ1-2; 8 nucleotides agree with TRBD1. CDR1 is KGHDR, CDR2 SFDVKD, per germline. V lost 4 bases, J lost 4 bases, and 4 bases stayed unmatched. CDR3 length equals 14 residues. This chain's CDR3 is CATSDSDRGYGYTF. As DNA, the CDR3 is TGTGCCACCAGTGACTCCGACAGGGGCTATGGCTACACCTTC.

This sequence joins TRBV7-2 and TRBJ2-5, with unresolved D. The CDR3 runs 13 residues. The V gene lost 5 bases and the J gene lost 4 bases, with 11 bases spanning the gap. Germline V lookup: CDR1 SGHTA, CDR2 FQGNSA. In nucleotides, the CDR3 is TGTGCCAGCAGCCGAGATAATGGAGAGACCCAGTACTTC. This gives the protein CASSRDNGETQYF. The complete variable domain, with remaining parts taken from reference TRBV7-2 and TRBJ2-5, reads GAGVSQSPSNKVTEKGKDVELRCDPISGHTALYWYRQSLGQGLEFLIYFQGNSAPDKSGLPSDRFSAERTGGSVSTLTIQRTQQEDSAVYLCASSRDNGETQYFGPGTRLLVL.